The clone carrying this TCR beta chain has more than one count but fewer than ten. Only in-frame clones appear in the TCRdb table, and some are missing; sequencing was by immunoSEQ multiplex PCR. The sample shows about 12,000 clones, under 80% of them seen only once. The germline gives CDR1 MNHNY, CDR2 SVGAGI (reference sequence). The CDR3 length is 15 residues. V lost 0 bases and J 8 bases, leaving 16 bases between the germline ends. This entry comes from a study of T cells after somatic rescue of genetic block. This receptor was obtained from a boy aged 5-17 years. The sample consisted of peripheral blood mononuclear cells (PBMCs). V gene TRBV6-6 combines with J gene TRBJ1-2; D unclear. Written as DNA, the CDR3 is TGTGCCAGCAGTTACTCGATAGCCAGAACTTTGGGCTACACCTTC. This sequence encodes CASSYSIARTLGYTF.